This TCR beta chain was recorded in a study of T cells in Graves' hyperthyroidism and ophthalmopathy. This clonotype has at least ten counts. Its antigen is still unknown. RNA transcripts provided the source from which TCR beta CDR3 regions were amplified. The HTBI primer set was used in a first-round RT-PCR of the TCR CDR3. A single record per CDR3 protein comes from TCRdb applying MiXCR to the multiplex PCR reads. The sample consists of 400,000 to 500,000 distinct CDR3 sequences, roughly an eighth of them appearing once. The CDR3 is 15 amino acids. Looked up from germline, CDR1 is MNHEY and CDR2 is SVGAGI. Trimming pared 6 bases from V and 3 bases from J, leaving 16 bases between. General study results and limits: A model of 13 V-J features distinguished ophthalmopathy from stable hyperthyroidism.

Patients aged 18 to 65 had newly diagnosed hyperthyroidism lasting under 2 months. The TCR was taken from a young woman with Graves' hyperthyroidism. The genes are TRBV6-5 and TRBJ2-3; D possibly matches TRBD1 or TRBD2 (6 bases each). Specimen: blood. DNA of the CDR3: TGTGCCAGCAGCCCCTCTGGGGGGCTAACAGATACGCAGTATTTT. Its protein is CASSPSGGLTDTQYF.